This is a list of T cell receptor beta chains from one sample in a study of T cell repertoires in ileal Crohn's disease. This table comes from immunoSEQ multiplex PCR, and its TCRdb copy is limited to in-frame clones, with some not included. In the table there are 6,500 to 7,500 clones, approximately 75% of which are singletons. Sequencing was done on a sample of ileal tissue. The receptor source for this set is an adult with Crohn's disease. The CDR3 runs from the conserved cysteine through the conserved F or W. The order of the fields is CDR3 DNA, CDR3 protein, V gene, clone size, D gene, J gene. D genes are given only for firm matches. Some rows mark clone size as missing; the rest say once, few, many or name a class of expanded clone.

CDR3 DNA: TGTGCCAGTAGTCCGGAACAGGGATTCAGCTATGGCTACACCTTC
CDR3 protein: CASSPEQGFSYGYTF
V gene: TRBV19
clone size: -
D gene: -
J gene: TRBJ1-2

CDR3 DNA: TGTGCCAGTAGTCCCTCCGGCGGGGGCGGCTATGGCTACACCTTC
CDR3 protein: CASSPSGGGGYGYTF
V gene: TRBV19
clone size: -
D gene: -
J gene: TRBJ1-2

CDR3 DNA: TGTGCCTGGAGTGTTCCCGGACTAGCGGGAGTCACAGATACGCAGTATTTT
CDR3 protein: CAWSVPGLAGVTDTQYF
V gene: TRBV30
clone size: -
D gene: TRBD2
J gene: TRBJ2-3

CDR3 DNA: TGTGCCAGCAGCATCAGGGTGATGGAACAAGCTTTCTTT
CDR3 protein: CASSIRVMEQAFF
V gene: TRBV7-8
clone size: -
D gene: -
J gene: TRBJ1-1

CDR3 DNA: TGTGCCAGCAGTTATAAGGGCCTTATGAACACTGAAGCTTTCTTT
CDR3 protein: CASSYKGLMNTEAFF
V gene: TRBV6-5
clone size: -
D gene: -
J gene: TRBJ1-1

CDR3 DNA: TGTGCCTGGAGTAGCGGGAGGGGCACAGATACGCAGTATTTT
CDR3 protein: CAWSSGRGTDTQYF
V gene: TRBV30
clone size: -
D gene: TRBD2
J gene: TRBJ2-3

CDR3 DNA: TGTGCCACTACAGGGTCGGCCTACGAGCAGTACTTC
CDR3 protein: CATTGSAYEQYF
V gene: TRBV6-6
clone size: -
D gene: -
J gene: TRBJ2-7

CDR3 DNA: TGTGCCAGCAGCCAAGACCTACTAGCGGGAAATAATGAGCAGTTCTTC
CDR3 protein: CASSQDLLAGNNEQFF
V gene: TRBV4-2
clone size: few
D gene: TRBD2
J gene: TRBJ2-1

CDR3 DNA: TGTGCCATCAGCCCCGGGACAGGGTTGAAGGAGCAGTACTTC
CDR3 protein: CAISPGTGLKEQYF
V gene: TRBV10-3
clone size: -
D gene: TRBD1
J gene: TRBJ2-7

CDR3 DNA: TGTGCCAGCAGCTTAGGACGGACGGCTGGCTACACCTTC
CDR3 protein: CASSLGRTAGYTF
V gene: TRBV7-9
clone size: medium-sized
D gene: -
J gene: TRBJ1-2

CDR3 DNA: TGTGCCAGCAGCGTAGCTCTCCTCGGCAGTGGGACCCAGTACTTC
CDR3 protein: CASSVALLGSGTQYF
V gene: TRBV9
clone size: medium-sized
D gene: -
J gene: TRBJ2-5

CDR3 DNA: TGTGCCAGCAGTGACTCGGTAGCGGGGGGGCCTACAGATACGCAGTATTTT
CDR3 protein: CASSDSVAGGPTDTQYF
V gene: TRBV6-4
clone size: -
D gene: TRBD2
J gene: TRBJ2-3

CDR3 DNA: TGTGCCAGCAGCAAAATCTCGGTTTTCGTCTACGAGCAGTACTTC
CDR3 protein: CASSKISVFVYEQYF
V gene: TRBV21-1
clone size: -
D gene: -
J gene: TRBJ2-7

CDR3 DNA: TGTGCCAGCAGTGAATTAGCGGGGGGGTACAATGAGCAGTTCTTC
CDR3 protein: CASSELAGGYNEQFF
V gene: TRBV6-1
clone size: -
D gene: TRBD2
J gene: TRBJ2-1

CDR3 DNA: TGTGCCAGCAGTTACGAGGGGGCATCTGAGCAGTTCTTC
CDR3 protein: CASSYEGASEQFF
V gene: TRBV6-5
clone size: -
D gene: TRBD1
J gene: TRBJ2-1

CDR3 DNA: TGTGCCAGCAGCTTGAGGGTTGATACGCAGTATTTT
CDR3 protein: CASSLRVDTQYF
V gene: TRBV7-2
clone size: -
D gene: -
J gene: TRBJ2-3

CDR3 DNA: TGTGCCAGCAGGGGGTGGGACCGAGTGAGGGTTCAGCCCCAGCATTTT
CDR3 protein: CASRGWDRVRVQPQHF
V gene: TRBV28
clone size: -
D gene: -
J gene: TRBJ1-5

CDR3 DNA: TGTGCCAGCATTGGGGGGATGGGTGAGGGCTACACCTTC
CDR3 protein: CASIGGMGEGYTF
V gene: TRBV28
clone size: -
D gene: -
J gene: TRBJ1-2

CDR3 DNA: TGTGCCAGCAGTTTCCAGAACTGGGCAGATGAAAAACTGTTTTTT
CDR3 protein: CASSFQNWADEKLFF
V gene: TRBV6-6
clone size: -
D gene: -
J gene: TRBJ1-4

CDR3 DNA: TGTGCCAGCAGCCCCTGGGGAAACACCATATATTTT
CDR3 protein: CASSPWGNTIYF
V gene: TRBV9
clone size: -
D gene: -
J gene: TRBJ1-3

CDR3 DNA: TGTGCCAGCAGCTCCCCGACAGATCAGAACACCGGGGAGCTGTTTTTT
CDR3 protein: CASSSPTDQNTGELFF
V gene: TRBV7-9
clone size: -
D gene: -
J gene: TRBJ2-2

CDR3 DNA: TGTGCCAGCTCACCAACTCGGCAGAGAGGACAGAGGGGATTGGACAATGAGCAGTTCTTC
CDR3 protein: CASSPTRQRGQRGLDNEQFF
V gene: TRBV18
clone size: -
D gene: -
J gene: TRBJ2-1

CDR3 DNA: TGTGCCAGCTCACCCCCTTTGGGACGGCGCGCAACTAATGAAAAACTGTTTTTT
CDR3 protein: CASSPPLGRRATNEKLFF
V gene: TRBV18
clone size: few
D gene: -
J gene: TRBJ1-4

CDR3 DNA: TGTGCCACGGCGGGGGGACTGACTAATGAAAAACTGTTTTTT
CDR3 protein: CATAGGLTNEKLFF
V gene: TRBV10-3
clone size: -
D gene: -
J gene: TRBJ1-4

CDR3 DNA: TGTGCCTGGAGCCTGGGGGGGCCCCAAGGGCCCCAGCATTTT
CDR3 protein: CAWSLGGPQGPQHF
V gene: TRBV30
clone size: -
D gene: -
J gene: TRBJ1-5

CDR3 DNA: TGTGCCAGCAGAAAGACAGGGGGCTTGAAGATAGCTTTCTTT
CDR3 protein: CASRKTGGLKIAFF
V gene: TRBV6-5
clone size: -
D gene: TRBD1
J gene: TRBJ1-1

CDR3 DNA: TGTGCCAGCAGCTTCCATCTGACTGAAGCTTTCTTT
CDR3 protein: CASSFHLTEAFF
V gene: TRBV7-2
clone size: -
D gene: -
J gene: TRBJ1-1

CDR3 DNA: TGTGCCAGCAGCTTAGGTGACAGGACGAACACTGAAGCTTTCTTT
CDR3 protein: CASSLGDRTNTEAFF
V gene: TRBV11-1
clone size: -
D gene: -
J gene: TRBJ1-1

CDR3 DNA: TGTGCCAGCAGCGTAGGCCTAGTGGGGGCCCAAGAGACCCAGTACTTC
CDR3 protein: CASSVGLVGAQETQYF
V gene: TRBV9
clone size: -
D gene: -
J gene: TRBJ2-5

CDR3 DNA: TGCGCCAGCAGCTTGCCAATCGACGAAGGAAACACCATATATTTT
CDR3 protein: CASSLPIDEGNTIYF
V gene: TRBV5-1
clone size: -
D gene: -
J gene: TRBJ1-3

CDR3 DNA: TGTGCCATCAGTGAGTCGAAAGGGGGGACAGGGGGCCCCTACGAGCAGTACTTC
CDR3 protein: CAISESKGGTGGPYEQYF
V gene: TRBV10-3
clone size: once
D gene: TRBD1
J gene: TRBJ2-7

CDR3 DNA: TGTGCCAGCAGTCCAGCGGGAGCCCAAGATACGCAGTATTTT
CDR3 protein: CASSPAGAQDTQYF
V gene: TRBV28
clone size: -
D gene: TRBD2
J gene: TRBJ2-3

CDR3 DNA: TGTGCCAGCAGCCCGGGACAGGTTAACTATGGCTACACCTTC
CDR3 protein: CASSPGQVNYGYTF
V gene: TRBV5-6
clone size: -
D gene: TRBD1
J gene: TRBJ1-2

CDR3 DNA: TGTGCCAGCAGGCCAGAGGGGGTAGGCGCCTACGAGCAGTACTTC
CDR3 protein: CASRPEGVGAYEQYF
V gene: TRBV25-1
clone size: -
D gene: -
J gene: TRBJ2-7

CDR3 DNA: TGTGCCAGCAGTGTCCGCGTAAGCTCCTATAATTCACCCCTCCACTTT
CDR3 protein: CASSVRVSSYNSPLHF
V gene: TRBV27
clone size: -
D gene: -
J gene: TRBJ1-6

CDR3 DNA: TGTGCCAGCAGCTGGCTGGGAGGGGAGCTGTTTTTT
CDR3 protein: CASSWLGGELFF
V gene: TRBV5-7
clone size: -
D gene: -
J gene: TRBJ2-2

CDR3 DNA: TGTGCCAGTAGACCCCGGGGCTCTGGGGCCAACGTCCTGACTTTC
CDR3 protein: CASRPRGSGANVLTF
V gene: TRBV19
clone size: few
D gene: -
J gene: TRBJ2-6

CDR3 DNA: TGCGCCAGCAGCTTTAACATGGAGCAGTTCTTC
CDR3 protein: CASSFNMEQFF
V gene: TRBV5-1
clone size: -
D gene: -
J gene: TRBJ2-1

CDR3 DNA: TGTGCCAGCAGGCCCGGGACAAATCTCTGGGGGGCCAACGTCCTGACTTTC
CDR3 protein: CASRPGTNLWGANVLTF
V gene: TRBV5-4
clone size: -
D gene: -
J gene: TRBJ2-6

CDR3 DNA: TGTGCCAGCAGTCCACTAGCGGGAGGGTCCTACGAGCAGTACTTC
CDR3 protein: CASSPLAGGSYEQYF
V gene: TRBV2
clone size: -
D gene: TRBD2
J gene: TRBJ2-7

CDR3 DNA: TGTGCCAGCAGTTACCCCGGGGTTGGTCAGCCCCAGCATTTT
CDR3 protein: CASSYPGVGQPQHF
V gene: TRBV6-6
clone size: -
D gene: -
J gene: TRBJ1-5

CDR3 DNA: TGTGCCAGCAGTTACAGTCAGGGCTACGAGCAGTACTTC
CDR3 protein: CASSYSQGYEQYF
V gene: TRBV10-3
clone size: -
D gene: -
J gene: TRBJ2-7

CDR3 DNA: TGTGCCAGCAGCTTGAACGAAGGGGGGCGAGGGGATCAGCCCCAGCATTTT
CDR3 protein: CASSLNEGGRGDQPQHF
V gene: TRBV7-2
clone size: -
D gene: -
J gene: TRBJ1-5

CDR3 DNA: TGTGCCAGCAGCTTACTGGGACAGGGGGCCGAAGCTTTCTTT
CDR3 protein: CASSLLGQGAEAFF
V gene: TRBV7-3
clone size: -
D gene: TRBD1
J gene: TRBJ1-1

CDR3 DNA: TGTGCCAGCAGCTTAGCGCCTAGAAACACCATATATTTT
CDR3 protein: CASSLAPRNTIYF
V gene: TRBV7-2
clone size: few
D gene: -
J gene: TRBJ1-3